This TCR beta chain was sequenced in a study of sequential checkpoint blockade in melanoma. Study-level information: First-line arms were nivolumab then ipilimumab, or the reverse, randomized 1:1.

This clone appeared a few times. Profiled with immunoSEQ multiplex PCR; TCRdb holds only in-frame clones, not every one. The table includes approximately 37,000 clones, roughly 32% detected once. Treatment described: randomized to nivolumab then ipilimumab (arm A) or the reverse (arm B). The CDR3 contains 15 residues. Germline-derived CDR1 and CDR2 are SGHNT and YENEEA. After removal of 4 bases from V and 0 bases from J, the junction contained 0 bases not matched to a gene. V and J are TRBV11-3 and TRBJ2-6, with TRBD1 matching over 7 bases. The receptor was isolated from a human donor with melanoma. The specimen comprised tumor tissue (inferred from file names), sampled from a patient given nivolumab and ipilimumab in sequence. The CDR3 region is CASSSGGSGANVLTF. The CDR3 nucleotides are TGTGCCAGCAGCTCAGGGGGCTCTGGGGCCAACGTCCTGACTTTC.